Given below is one T cell receptor beta chain in context. The CDR3 consists of 15 residues. After removal of 1 base from V and 2 bases from J, the junction contained 5 bases not matched to a gene. Looked up from germline, CDR1 is GTSNPN and CDR2 is SVGIG (reference sequence). This sample stems from a study of radiotherapy plus CTLA-4 blockade in lung cancer. Turning to the study itself: Disease control reached 30% to 35%, with objective responses in 15% to 20%.

Sequencing used immunoSEQ multiplex PCR; TCRdb keeps in-frame clones, though not all of them. The data contain around 70,000 clones, about 80% of them seen just once; the ten biggest clones take up about 4.3%. This chain uses TRBV30 with TRBJ2-5; 9 bases fit TRBD2. The clonotype originates from a human donor with non-small cell lung cancer who had a partial response to radiotherapy plus ipilimumab. The sequenced sample was peripheral blood, obtained from a patient treated with radiotherapy plus ipilimumab. CDR3 in amino acids: CAWSGAGGVQETQYF. The DNA of the CDR3 is TGTGCCTGGAGTGGGGCGGGAGGGGTGCAAGAGACCCAGTACTTC.